What follows describes a single T cell receptor beta chain. These data are taken from a study of CD8+ T cells in alopecia areata. Germline values: CDR1 SGDLS, CDR2 YYNGEE. V lost 0 bases to trimming and J lost 2 bases, with 7 bases between them. The CDR3 extends over 14 amino acids. Reverse transcribed after extraction, RNA yielded cDNA as the sequencing template. TCRdb's table, derived via immunoSEQ multiplex PCR, lists solely in-frame clones and lacks some. The sample shows about 120,000 clones, around 53% of them seen only once. Sample treatment: oral pan-JAK inhibitor, 5-10 mg twice daily. The chain combines TRBV9 with TRBJ2-3; D possibly corresponds to TRBD1 (6 bases). This specimen was CD4+ T cells sorted from blood, taken at week 4, from a patient treated with tofacitinib. This sequence originates from a human donor with alopecia areata. The CDR3 protein is CASSVGGHTDTQYF. The DNA of the CDR3 is TGTGCCAGCAGCGTAGGGGGGCACACAGATACGCAGTATTTT.